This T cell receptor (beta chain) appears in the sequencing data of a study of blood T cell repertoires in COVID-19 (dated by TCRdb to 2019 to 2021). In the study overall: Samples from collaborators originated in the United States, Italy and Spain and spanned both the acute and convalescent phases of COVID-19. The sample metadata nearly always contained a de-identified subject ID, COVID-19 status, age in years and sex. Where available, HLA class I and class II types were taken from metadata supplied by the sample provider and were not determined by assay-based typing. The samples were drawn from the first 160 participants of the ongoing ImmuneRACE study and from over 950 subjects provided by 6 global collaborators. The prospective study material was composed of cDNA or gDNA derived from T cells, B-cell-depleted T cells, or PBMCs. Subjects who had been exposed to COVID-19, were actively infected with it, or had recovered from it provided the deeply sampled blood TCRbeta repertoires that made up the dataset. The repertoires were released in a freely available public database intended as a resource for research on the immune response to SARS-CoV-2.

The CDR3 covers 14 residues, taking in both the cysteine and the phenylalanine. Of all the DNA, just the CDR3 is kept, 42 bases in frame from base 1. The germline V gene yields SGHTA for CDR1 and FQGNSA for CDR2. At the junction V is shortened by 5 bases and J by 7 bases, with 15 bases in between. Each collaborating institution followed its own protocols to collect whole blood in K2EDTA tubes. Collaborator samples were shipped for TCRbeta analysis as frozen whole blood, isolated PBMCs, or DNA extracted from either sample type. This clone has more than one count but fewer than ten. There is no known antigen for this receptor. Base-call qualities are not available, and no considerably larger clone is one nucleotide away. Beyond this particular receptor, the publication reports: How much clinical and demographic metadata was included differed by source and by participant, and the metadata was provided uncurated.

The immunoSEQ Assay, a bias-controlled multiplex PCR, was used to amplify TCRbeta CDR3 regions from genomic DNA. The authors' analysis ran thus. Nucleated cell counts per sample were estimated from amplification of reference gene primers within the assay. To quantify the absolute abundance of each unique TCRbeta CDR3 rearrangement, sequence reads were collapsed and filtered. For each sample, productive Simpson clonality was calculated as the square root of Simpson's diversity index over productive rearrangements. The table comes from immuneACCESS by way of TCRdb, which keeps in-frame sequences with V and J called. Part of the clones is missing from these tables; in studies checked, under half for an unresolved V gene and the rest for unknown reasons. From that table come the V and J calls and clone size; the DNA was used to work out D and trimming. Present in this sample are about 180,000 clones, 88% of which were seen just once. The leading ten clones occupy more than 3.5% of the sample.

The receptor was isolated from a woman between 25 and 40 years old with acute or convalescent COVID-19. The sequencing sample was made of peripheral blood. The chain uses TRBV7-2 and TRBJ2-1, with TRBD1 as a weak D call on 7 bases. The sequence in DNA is TGTGCCAGCAGCCCCGGGGGACAGCAAAATGAGCAGTTCTTC. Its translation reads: CASSPGGQQNEQFF.